This TCR beta chain was found in a study of blood T cell repertoires in COVID-19. Study overall: T cells, B-cell-depleted T cells, or PBMCs provided the cDNA or gDNA that served as material.

Source study methods: Quantification of nucleated cells was approximated via reference gene primer amplification. Method: immunoSEQ multiplex PCR; TCRdb's copy keeps in-frame clones and lacks some. The V and J calls and clone size come from that table; D and trimming were worked out from the DNA. Found here are around 240,000 clones, approximately 83% of them singletons; the top ten hold just over 3%. The CDR3 is 13 amino acids. V shed 3 bases and J 5 bases; nucleotides not matched to a gene: 3. The V gene's germline CDR1 is MNHEY and CDR2 SVGAGI. V gene TRBV6-5 combines with J gene TRBJ2-5, with TRBD2 identical over 7 bases. Material for sequencing was peripheral blood. The TCR sequence derives from a woman aged 25 to 39 who had recovered from COVID-19. The CDR3 spells CASSYGEGETQYF. CDR3 bases: TGTGCCAGCAGTTATGGGGAGGGGGAGACCCAGTACTTC.